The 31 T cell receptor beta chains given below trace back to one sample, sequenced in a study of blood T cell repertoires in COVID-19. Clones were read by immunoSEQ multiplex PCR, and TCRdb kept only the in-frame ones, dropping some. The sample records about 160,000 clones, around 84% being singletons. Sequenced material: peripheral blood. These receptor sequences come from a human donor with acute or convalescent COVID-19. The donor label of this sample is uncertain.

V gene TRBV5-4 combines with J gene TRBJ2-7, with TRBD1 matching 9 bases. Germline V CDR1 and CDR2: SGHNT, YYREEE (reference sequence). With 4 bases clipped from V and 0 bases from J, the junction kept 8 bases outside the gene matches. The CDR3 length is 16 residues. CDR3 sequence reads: CASSGSGTGSSYEQYF. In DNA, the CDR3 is TGTGCCAGCAGCGGGTCCGGGACAGGGAGCTCCTACGAGCAGTACTTC.

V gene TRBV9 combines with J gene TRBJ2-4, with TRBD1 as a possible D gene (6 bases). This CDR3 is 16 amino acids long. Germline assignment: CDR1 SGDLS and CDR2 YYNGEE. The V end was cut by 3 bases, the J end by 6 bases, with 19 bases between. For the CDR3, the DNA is TGTGCCAGCAGCGCAGGGGACCCGGGGACGGGAAACATTCAGTACTTC. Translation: CASSAGDPGTGNIQYF.

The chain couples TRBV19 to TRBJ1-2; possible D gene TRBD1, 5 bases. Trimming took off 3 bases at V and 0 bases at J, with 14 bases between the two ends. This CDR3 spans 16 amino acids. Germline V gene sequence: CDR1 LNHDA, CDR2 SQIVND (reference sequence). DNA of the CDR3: TGTGCCAGTAGTATGCTCCGGGACTTCTCTAACTATGGCTACACCTTC. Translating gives CASSMLRDFSNYGYTF.

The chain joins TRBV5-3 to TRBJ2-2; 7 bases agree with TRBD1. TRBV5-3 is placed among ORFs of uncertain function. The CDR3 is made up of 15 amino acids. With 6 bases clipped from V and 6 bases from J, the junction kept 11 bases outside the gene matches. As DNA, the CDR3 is TGTGCCAGAAACATACAGGGGACCGTGGCCGGGGAGCTGTTTTTT. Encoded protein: CARNIQGTVAGELFF.

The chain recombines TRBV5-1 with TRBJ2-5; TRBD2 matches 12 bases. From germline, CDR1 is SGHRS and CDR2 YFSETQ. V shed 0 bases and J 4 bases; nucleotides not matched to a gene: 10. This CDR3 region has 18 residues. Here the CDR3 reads CASSLAVLAGGPSETQYF. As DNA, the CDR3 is TGCGCCAGCAGCTTGGCCGTCCTAGCGGGGGGGCCCTCAGAGACCCAGTACTTC.

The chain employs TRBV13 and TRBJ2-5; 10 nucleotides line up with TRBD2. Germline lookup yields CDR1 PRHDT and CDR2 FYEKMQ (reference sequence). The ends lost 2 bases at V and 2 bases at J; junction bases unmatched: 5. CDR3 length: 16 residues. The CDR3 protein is CASSLRAGGRQETQYF. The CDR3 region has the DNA TGTGCCAGCAGCTTACGAGCGGGGGGGCGGCAAGAGACCCAGTACTTC.

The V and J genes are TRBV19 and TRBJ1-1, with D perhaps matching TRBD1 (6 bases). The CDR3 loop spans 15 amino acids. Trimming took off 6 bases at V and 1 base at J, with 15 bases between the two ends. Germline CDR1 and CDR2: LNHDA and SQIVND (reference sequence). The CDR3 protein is CASSLRGGANTEAFF. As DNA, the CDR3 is TGTGCCAGTAGCCTCAGGGGAGGGGCGAACACTGAAGCTTTCTTT.

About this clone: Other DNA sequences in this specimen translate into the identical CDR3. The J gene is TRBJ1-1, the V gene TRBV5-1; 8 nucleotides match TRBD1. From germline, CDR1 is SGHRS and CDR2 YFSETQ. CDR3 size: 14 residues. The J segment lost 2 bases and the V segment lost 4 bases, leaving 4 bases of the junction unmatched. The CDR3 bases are TGCGCCAGCAGCCCCGGGACAGGAAACACTGAAGCTTTCTTT. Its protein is CASSPGTGNTEAFF.

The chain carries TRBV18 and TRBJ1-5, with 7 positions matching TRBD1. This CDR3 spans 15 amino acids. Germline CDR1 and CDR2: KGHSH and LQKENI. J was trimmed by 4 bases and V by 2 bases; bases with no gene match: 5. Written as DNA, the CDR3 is TGTGCCAGCTCACCAGGGGCAGGGGGGAATCAGCCCCAGCATTTT. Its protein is CASSPGAGGNQPQHF. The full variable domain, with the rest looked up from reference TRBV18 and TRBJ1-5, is NAGVMQNPRHLVRRRGQEARLRCSPMKGHSHVYWYRQLPEEGLKFMVYLQKENIIDESGMPKERFSAEFPKEGPSILRIQQVVRGDSAAYFCASSPGAGGNQPQHFGDGTRLSIL.

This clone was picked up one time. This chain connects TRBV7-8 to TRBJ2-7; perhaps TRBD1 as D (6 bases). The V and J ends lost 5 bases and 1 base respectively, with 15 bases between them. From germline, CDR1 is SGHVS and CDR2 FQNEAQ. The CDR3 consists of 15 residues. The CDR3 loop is CASSPRAQGSYEQYF. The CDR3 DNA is TGTGCCAGCAGCCCCCGGGCACAGGGATCCTACGAGCAGTACTTC.

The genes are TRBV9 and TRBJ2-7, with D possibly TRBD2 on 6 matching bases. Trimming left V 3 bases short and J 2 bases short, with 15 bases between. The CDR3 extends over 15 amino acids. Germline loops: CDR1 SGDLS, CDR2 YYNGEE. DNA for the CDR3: TGTGCCAGCAGCGCCAACCCAAAGCGGGCCTACGAGCAGTACTTC. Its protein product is CASSANPKRAYEQYF. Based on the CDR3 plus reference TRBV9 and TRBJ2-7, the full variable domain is DSGVTQTPKHLITATGQRVTLRCSPRSGDLSVYWYQQSLDQGLQFLIQYYNGEERAKGNILERFSAQQFPDLHSELNLSSLELGDSALYFCASSANPKRAYEQYFGPGTRLTVT.

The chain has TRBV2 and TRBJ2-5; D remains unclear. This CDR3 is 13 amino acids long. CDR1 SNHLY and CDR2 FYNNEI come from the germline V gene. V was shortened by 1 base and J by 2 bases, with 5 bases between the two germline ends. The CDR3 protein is CASSEGIQETQYF. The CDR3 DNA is TGTGCCAGCAGTGAAGGTATACAAGAGACCCAGTACTTC.

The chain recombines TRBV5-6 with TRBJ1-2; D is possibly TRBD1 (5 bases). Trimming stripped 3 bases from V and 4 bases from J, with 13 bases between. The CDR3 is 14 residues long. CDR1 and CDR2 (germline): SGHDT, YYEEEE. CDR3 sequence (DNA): TGTGCCAGCAGCTGGGAAAGAAGGGGCTATGGCTACACCTTC. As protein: CASSWERRGYGYTF.

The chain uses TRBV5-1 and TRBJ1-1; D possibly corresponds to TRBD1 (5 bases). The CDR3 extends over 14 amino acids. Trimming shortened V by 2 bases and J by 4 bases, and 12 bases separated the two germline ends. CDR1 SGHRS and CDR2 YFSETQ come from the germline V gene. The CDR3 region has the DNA TGCGCCAGCAGCTTCGGGGGTTTGAGCACTGAAGCTTTCTTT. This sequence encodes CASSFGGLSTEAFF. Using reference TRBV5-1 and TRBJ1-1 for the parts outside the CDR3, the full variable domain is KAGVTQTPRYLIKTRGQQVTLSCSPISGHRSVSWYQQTPGQGLQFLFEYFSETQRNKGNFPGRFSGRQFSNSRSEMNVSTLELGDSALYLCASSFGGLSTEAFFGQGTRLTVV.

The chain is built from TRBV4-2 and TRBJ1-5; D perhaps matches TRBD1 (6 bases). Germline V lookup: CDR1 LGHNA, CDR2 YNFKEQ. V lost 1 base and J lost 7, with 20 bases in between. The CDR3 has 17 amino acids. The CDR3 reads CASSQVRLGGAGQPQHF. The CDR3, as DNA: TGTGCCAGCAGCCAAGTCCGTTTAGGGGGGGCTGGCCAGCCCCAGCATTTT.

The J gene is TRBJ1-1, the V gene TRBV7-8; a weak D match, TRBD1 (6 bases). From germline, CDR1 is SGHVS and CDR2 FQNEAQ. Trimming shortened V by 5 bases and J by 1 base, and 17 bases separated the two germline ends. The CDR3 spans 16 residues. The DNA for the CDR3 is TGTGCCAGCAGCCTATGGGACACCTACCGGAACACTGAAGCTTTCTTT. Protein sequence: CASSLWDTYRNTEAFF.

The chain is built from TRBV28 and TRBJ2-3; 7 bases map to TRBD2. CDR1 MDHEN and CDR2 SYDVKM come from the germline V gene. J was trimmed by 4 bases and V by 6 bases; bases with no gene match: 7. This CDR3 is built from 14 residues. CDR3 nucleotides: TGTGCCAGCAGCCCCGCGGGGGACGCAGATACGCAGTATTTT. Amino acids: CASSPAGDADTQYF.

The CDR3, as DNA: TGTGCCAGCAGCCCGCAGACTAGCGGGGGGACCAGTGAGCAGTTCTTC. Protein product: CASSPQTSGGTSEQFF. The chain uses TRBV7-3 and TRBJ2-1; 13 bases map to TRBD2. The CDR3 totals 16 residues. J lost 9 bases, V lost 5 bases, and 10 bases had no gene match. Germline V lookup: CDR1 SGHTA, CDR2 FQGTGA. The variable domain in full, with the rest retrieved from reference TRBV7-3 and TRBJ2-1, is GAGVSQTPSNKVTEKGKYVELRCDPISGHTALYWYRQSLGQGPEFLIYFQGTGAADDSGLPNDRFFAVRPEGSVSTLKIQRTERGDSAVYLCASSPQTSGGTSEQFFGPGTRLTVL.

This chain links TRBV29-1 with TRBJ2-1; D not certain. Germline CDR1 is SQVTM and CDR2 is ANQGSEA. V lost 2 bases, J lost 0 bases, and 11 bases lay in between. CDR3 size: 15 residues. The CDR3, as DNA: TGCAGCGTTGAATCCGATCTTAGCTCCTACAATGAGCAGTTCTTC. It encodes CSVESDLSSYNEQFF.

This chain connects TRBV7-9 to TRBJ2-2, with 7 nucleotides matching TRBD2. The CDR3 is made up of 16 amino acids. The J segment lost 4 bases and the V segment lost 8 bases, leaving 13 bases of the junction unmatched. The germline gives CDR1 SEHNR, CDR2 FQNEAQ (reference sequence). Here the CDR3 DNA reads TGTGCCAGCGTCCCGGGCGGGGGTGCGGGCACCGGGGAGCTGTTTTTT. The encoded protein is CASVPGGGAGTGELFF.

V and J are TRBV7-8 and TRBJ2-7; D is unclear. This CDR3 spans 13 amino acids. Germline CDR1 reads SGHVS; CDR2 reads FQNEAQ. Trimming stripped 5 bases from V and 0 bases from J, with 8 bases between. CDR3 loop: CASSPVFSYEQYF. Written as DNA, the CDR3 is TGTGCCAGCAGCCCGGTCTTCTCCTACGAGCAGTACTTC. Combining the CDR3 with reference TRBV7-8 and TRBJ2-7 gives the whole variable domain GAGVSQSPRYKVAKRGQDVALRCDPISGHVSLFWYQQALGQGPEFLTYFQNEAQLDKSGLPSDRFFAERPEGSVSTLKIQRTQQEDSAVYLCASSPVFSYEQYFGPGTRLTVT.

CDR3 in amino acids: CASSKPNRSSGNTIYF. In DNA, the CDR3 is TGTGCCAGCAGCAAGCCTAACAGGAGCTCTGGAAACACCATATATTTT. This rearrangement joins TRBV21-1 to TRBJ1-3; whether TRBD1, the table's D call, matches the DNA was not checked. TRBV21-1 is termed a pseudogene. The CDR3 contains 16 residues.

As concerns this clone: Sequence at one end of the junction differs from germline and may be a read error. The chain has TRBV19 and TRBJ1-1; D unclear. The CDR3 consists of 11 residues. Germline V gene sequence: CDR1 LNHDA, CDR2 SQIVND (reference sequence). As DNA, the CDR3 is TGTGCCAGTAGTTTGAGGAGTGAAACTTTCTTT. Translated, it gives CASSLRSETFF.

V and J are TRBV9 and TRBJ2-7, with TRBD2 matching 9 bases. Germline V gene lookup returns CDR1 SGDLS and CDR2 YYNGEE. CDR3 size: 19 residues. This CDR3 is CPPSASAGLAGGRAYEQYF. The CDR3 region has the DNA TGTCCCCCCAGCGCTTCGGCGGGACTCGCGGGGGGGCGGGCCTACGAGCAGTACTTC.

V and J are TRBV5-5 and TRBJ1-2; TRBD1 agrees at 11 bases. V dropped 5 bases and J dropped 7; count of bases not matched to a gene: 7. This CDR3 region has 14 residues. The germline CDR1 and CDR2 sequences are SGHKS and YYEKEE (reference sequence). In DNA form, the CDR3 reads TGTGCCAGCAGACCTACTGGGACAGGGGGTGGCTACACCTTC. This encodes CASRPTGTGGGYTF.

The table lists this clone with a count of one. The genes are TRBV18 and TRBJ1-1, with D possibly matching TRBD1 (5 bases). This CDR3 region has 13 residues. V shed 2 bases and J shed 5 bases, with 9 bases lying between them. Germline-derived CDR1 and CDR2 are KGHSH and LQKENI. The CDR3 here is CASSPSGWTEAFF. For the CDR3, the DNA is TGTGCCAGCTCACCATCAGGGTGGACTGAAGCTTTCTTT.

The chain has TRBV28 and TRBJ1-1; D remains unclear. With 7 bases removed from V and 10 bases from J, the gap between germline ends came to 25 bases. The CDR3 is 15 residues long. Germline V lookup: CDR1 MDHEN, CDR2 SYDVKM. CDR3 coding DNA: TGTGCCAGCACCAAACCCCCGGGAACCAGCGGGCTAGCTTTCTTT. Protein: CASTKPPGTSGLAFF.

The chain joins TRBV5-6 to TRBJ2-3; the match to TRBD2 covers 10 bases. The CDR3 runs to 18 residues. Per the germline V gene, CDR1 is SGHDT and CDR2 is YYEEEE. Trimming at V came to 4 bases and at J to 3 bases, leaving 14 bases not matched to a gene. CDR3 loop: CASSLWGLGLADTDTQYF. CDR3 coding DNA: TGTGCCAGCAGCCTGTGGGGTTTAGGACTAGCGGATACAGATACGCAGTATTTT.

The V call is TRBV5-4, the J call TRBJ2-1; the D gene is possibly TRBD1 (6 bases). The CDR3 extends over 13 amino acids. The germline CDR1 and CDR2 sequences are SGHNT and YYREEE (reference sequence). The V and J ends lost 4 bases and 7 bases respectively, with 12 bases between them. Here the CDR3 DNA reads TGTGCCAGCAGCATAGGACAGACGAATGAGCAGTTCTTC. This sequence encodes CASSIGQTNEQFF.

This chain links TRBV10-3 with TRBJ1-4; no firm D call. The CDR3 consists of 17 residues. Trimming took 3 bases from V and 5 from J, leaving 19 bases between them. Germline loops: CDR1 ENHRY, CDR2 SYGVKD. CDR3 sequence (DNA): TGTGCCATCAGTGAATTTGGGGAGGTTCTGGGGAATGAAAAACTGTTTTTT. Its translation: CAISEFGEVLGNEKLFF.

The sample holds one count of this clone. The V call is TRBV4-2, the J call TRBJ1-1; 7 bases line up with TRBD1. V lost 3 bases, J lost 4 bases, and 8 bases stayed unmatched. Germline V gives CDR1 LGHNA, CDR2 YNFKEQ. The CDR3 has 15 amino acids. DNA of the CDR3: TGTGCCAGCAGCCAGGGCAGGGGGTCGGCCACTGAAGCTTTCTTT. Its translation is CASSQGRGSATEAFF.